Listed here is a single T cell receptor beta chain. The antigen this receptor binds is unknown. No base-level quality is on record; no much larger clone is a single base apart. The CDR3 regions of human TCRbeta chains were analyzed by immunosequencing. The study's processing was this. Repertoire TCRs were matched against a reference library of SARS-CoV-2-specific TCRs generated with the MIRA antigen-specificity platform. Breadth was defined as the fraction of unique TCRs that were SARS-CoV-2-associated, and depth was defined as the fraction of total T cells that were SARS-CoV-2-associated. Each spike-specific TCR was assigned to its reactive spike region and to a CD4 or CD8 class using the MIRA data. Log10-transformed breadth and depth values were compared by one-way ANOVA with Sidak's multiple comparisons tests. In its TCRdb copy, this immuneACCESS table keeps in-frame sequences only and misses some clones. Where compared with another copy, unresolved V genes explain less than half of these, and the others have no known cause. Clonal size and the V and J genes are those of that table, whereas D and trimming came from the DNA. The sample table contains fewer than 80,000 clones; only one count was recorded for 79% of them. The ten largest clones capture over 20% of the sample.

The CDR3 has 14 amino acids, counting the end cysteine and phenylalanine. The sequence is cut down to CDR3 DNA, 42 bases in frame from base 1. V sheds 4 bases and J sheds 8 bases, leaving 17 bases between their ends. CDR1 and CDR2, looked up from the germline V gene (reference sequence), are SEHNR and FQNEAQ. These data are taken from a study of T cell responses to AZD1222 COVID-19 vaccine (dated by TCRdb to the early 2020s). The study in broad terms: TCR sequencing covered roughly 230 trial participants: 200 to 210 given two doses of AZD1222 and 26 given two doses of MenACWY control vaccine. Trial participants were enrolled by age into subgroups of 18-55, 56-69 and 70-plus years, and about 150, 27 and 61 TCR-sequenced participants, respectively, were included in these subgroups. Overall study outcomes, separate from this receptor: Most participants were white British and females outnumbered males, and the authors suggested that clonal diversity may have been underestimated. Epitopes outside the regions mutated in the B.1.351 and B.1.1.7 variants were reportedly recognized by nearly half of the unique spike-specific TCRs. The 56-69-year group was small, and its depth increase did not reach significance, likely because of low power. Because no samples from the day 14 peak response were available, repertoires could be characterized only after the peak T cell response. Only six AZD1222 recipients were SARS-CoV-2 seropositive at baseline, limiting conclusions about previously exposed vaccinees. The vaccine-associated CD4 TCRs covered the entire spike protein, and the dominant responses fell in regions 160-218 and 743-854. After two AZD1222 doses, both the breadth and the depth of spike-specific TCRs were significantly higher than at day 0 and than in MenACWY recipients.

Reading the label with the study, this specimen's time point is: baseline before first vaccination. The sample's treatment or condition label, decoded: meningococcal conjugate vaccine given as trial control. Samples from vaccinated people were obtained from the UK trials COV001 and COV002, which included a single-blind randomized controlled phase 2/3 trial of AZD1222 (ChAdOx1 nCoV-19) in healthy adults. For TCRbeta chain sequencing, PBMC samples were collected from trial participants at day 0 and at day 28 after the second dose. The V and J genes are TRBV7-9 and TRBJ1-1; a weak D assignment points to TRBD1 (5 bases agree). This sample comprised peripheral blood, obtained on day 0 of MenACWY control vaccination. This sequence originates from an adult in good health. CDR3 protein: CASSSSSRGVEAFF. The nucleotide sequence reads TGTGCCAGCAGCTCGTCCTCACGGGGGGTCGAAGCTTTCTTT.